The subject of this entry is one TCR beta chain. The antigen remains undetermined. The template was RNA from unsorted bulk tissue. Newly diagnosed lung cancer patients had thoracic surgery in China, August–November 2014, without prior chemotherapy. This specimen belongs to a study of tumor and adjacent non-tumor tissue in lung cancer. General study results and limits: Normal lung showed higher cumulative top 100 clone frequency than tumor. Tumor TCR diversity, when higher, was linked to shorter survival.

The library came from three nested PCR rounds adapted from ARM-PCR protocols. TCRdb called the multiplex PCR reads again in MiXCR, with one record for every CDR3 protein. The sample lists 76,000 or so distinct CDR3 sequences, around 65% occurring once. Input material: lung tumor tissue. The origin of this receptor is a woman between 65 and 79 years old with non-small cell lung cancer.

The CDR3 spells CANSELGGGRNTQYF. The CDR3 nucleotides read TGTGCCAACAGCGAACTGGGGGGCGGGAGGAATACGCAGTATTTT. This chain connects TRBV6-2 or TRBV6-3 to TRBJ2-3; 8 nucleotides line up with TRBD2. Trimming at V came to 10 bases and at J to 7 bases, leaving 16 bases not matched to a gene. The V gene's germline CDR1 is MNHEY and CDR2 SVGEGT. The CDR3 is made up of 15 amino acids.